Below are 10 T cell receptor beta chains sequenced from a single sample in a study of T cell responses to AZD1222 COVID-19 vaccine. TCRdb's table, derived via immunoSEQ multiplex PCR, lists solely in-frame clones and lacks some. The data show roughly 170,000 clones, about nine tenths seen once. The source material was peripheral blood, sampled on day 0 of AZD1222 vaccination. These receptor sequences come from an adult in good health.

The rearrangement joins TRBV7-9 to TRBJ1-5; D gene uncertain. The CDR3 consists of 13 residues. V was cut by 3 bases and J by 7 bases, with 10 bases left in between. Germline CDR1 reads SEHNR; CDR2 reads FQNEAQ (reference sequence). Written as DNA, the CDR3 is TGTGCCAGCAGCTTCGGCGGACCCCAGCCCCAGCATTTT. The encoded protein is CASSFGGPQPQHF. Using reference TRBV7-9 and TRBJ1-5 for the parts outside the CDR3, the full variable domain is DTGVSQNPRHKITKRGQNVTFRCDPISEHNRLYWYRQTLGQGPEFLTYFQNEAQLEKSRLLSDRFSAERPKGSFSTLEIQRTEQGDSAMYLCASSFGGPQPQHFGDGTRLSIL.

The chain carries TRBV7-2 and TRBJ1-1; D perhaps matches TRBD1 (5 bases). CDR3 length: 16 residues. Germline CDR1 and CDR2: SGHTA and FQGNSA. V was pared by 3 bases and J by 4 bases, with 18 bases between. CDR3: CASSLPTSGPGTEAFF. The CDR3 DNA sequence: TGTGCCAGCAGCTTGCCGACCTCAGGGCCGGGCACTGAAGCTTTCTTT.

The V call is TRBV2, the J call TRBJ2-7, with a possible D match to TRBD2 (5 bases). Between the trimmed V and J ends, which lost 10 bases and 5 bases, there was a span of 18 bases. This CDR3 contains 13 residues. Germline lookup yields CDR1 SNHLY and CDR2 FYNNEI. CDR3 DNA sequence: TGTGCCACCCCTGGGCGGGCCAAGGACGAGCAGTACTTC. Protein: CATPGRAKDEQYF.

V is TRBV5-6 and J is TRBJ1-5; D might be TRBD1 (6 bases). The V gene lost 1 base and the J gene lost 0 bases, with 11 bases spanning the gap. The CDR3 has 16 amino acids. Germline V gene lookup returns CDR1 SGHDT and CDR2 YYEEEE. This CDR3 is CASSLYRQDSNQPQHF. The CDR3 nucleotides read TGTGCCAGCAGCTTGTATAGACAGGATAGCAATCAGCCCCAGCATTTT.

V and J are TRBV4-3 and TRBJ1-2; perhaps TRBD1 as D (5 bases). The CDR3 spans 15 residues. The germline CDR1 and CDR2 sequences are LGHNA and YSLEER. V lost 4 bases and J 8 bases, leaving 20 bases between the germline ends. The DNA for the CDR3 is TGCGCCAGCAGCCGACAATTTCAGGGAATGGAGGGCTACACCTTC. It translates to CASSRQFQGMEGYTF.

This chain connects TRBV7-9 to TRBJ1-1; no clear D gene. V lost 3 bases and J lost 0, with 8 bases in between. Germline V gene lookup returns CDR1 SEHNR and CDR2 FQNEAQ (reference sequence). The CDR3 has 14 residues. CDR3 amino acids: CASSFAGVNTEAFF. As DNA, the CDR3 is TGTGCCAGCAGCTTCGCCGGCGTGAACACTGAAGCTTTCTTT.

The chain has TRBV5-6 and TRBJ2-5; D is ambiguous. This CDR3 has 13 residues. The V gene's germline CDR1 is SGHDT and CDR2 YYEEEE. V was cut by 2 bases and J by 3 bases, with 8 bases left in between. CDR3 in amino acids: CASSFVAEETQYF. The CDR3 region has the DNA TGTGCCAGCAGCTTCGTGGCAGAAGAGACCCAGTACTTC. Full variable domain (missing parts from reference TRBV5-6 and TRBJ2-5): DAGVTQSPTHLIKTRGQQVTLRCSPKSGHDTVSWYQQALGQGPQFIFQYYEEEERQRGNFPDRFSGHQFPNYSSELNVNALLLGDSALYLCASSFVAEETQYFGPGTRLLVL.

CDR3 protein: CASSIRGASYTHTEAFF. CDR3 nucleotide sequence: TGTGCCAGTAGTATCCGGGGGGCGTCCTACACACACACTGAAGCTTTCTTT. The rearrangement uses TRBV19 and TRBJ1-1; TRBD1 might be the D (6 bases). The V gene's germline CDR1 is LNHDA and CDR2 SQIVND (reference sequence). V shed 3 bases and J shed 3 bases, with 20 bases lying between them. CDR3 length: 17 residues.

This sequence joins TRBV15 and TRBJ1-2; D is ambiguous. CDR1 and CDR2 (germline): LNHNV, YYDKDF (reference sequence). CDR3 length: 11 residues. Trimming took off 1 base at V and 6 bases at J, with 3 bases between the two ends. The CDR3 nucleotides read TGTGCCACCAGCAGAGGGCATGGCTACACCTTC. This sequence encodes CATSRGHGYTF.

The chain uses TRBV19 and TRBJ1-2; D might be TRBD1 (5 bases). Germline V gives CDR1 LNHDA, CDR2 SQIVND (reference sequence). The CDR3 covers 14 residues. Trimming took 5 bases from V and 0 from J, leaving 10 bases between them. The CDR3: CASSSKTANYGYTF. CDR3 coding DNA: TGTGCCAGTAGTTCCAAGACAGCTAACTATGGCTACACCTTC.